This T cell receptor (beta chain) was sequenced in a study of T cell responses to AZD1222 COVID-19 vaccine. Sequencing used immunoSEQ multiplex PCR; TCRdb keeps in-frame clones, though not all of them. The sample shows about 100,000 clones, under 95% of them seen only once. Trimming cost V 4 bases and J 2 bases, with 15 bases left between them. The germline gives CDR1 LNHDA, CDR2 SQIVND (reference sequence). The CDR3 spans 15 residues. The rearrangement joins TRBV19 to TRBJ2-7; perhaps TRBD1 as D (6 bases). This clonotype was obtained from an adult in good health. This specimen consisted of peripheral blood, obtained on day 0 of AZD1222 vaccination. In DNA, the CDR3 is TGTGCCAGTAGTACCGGCTTCAGGGGAACCTACGAGCAGTACTTC. It specifies CASSTGFRGTYEQYF.